The 3 T cell receptor beta chains listed next were all sequenced from one sample in a study of T cells after yellow fever vaccination. TCRdb re-called the 5' RACE reads with MiXCR, one entry per CDR3 protein. The sample lists about 630,000 distinct CDR3 sequences, about 12% occurring once. Specimen: PBMCs, collected on the day of the yellow fever booster vaccination. The receptors were gathered from a man aged 25 to 45 who received the YFV17D yellow fever vaccine.

This chain links TRBV7-2 with TRBJ2-1; 7 positions match TRBD2. The ends lost 1 base at V and 6 bases at J; junction bases unmatched: 12. CDR3 length: 17 amino acids. Germline V gives CDR1 SGHTA, CDR2 FQGNSA. The CDR3 loop reads CASSLVPAGFGGNEQFF. CDR3 in DNA: TGTGCCAGCAGCTTAGTTCCAGCGGGGTTTGGGGGCAATGAGCAGTTCTTC.

The chain couples TRBV5-6 to TRBJ2-5; 7 nucleotides agree with TRBD1. Germline CDR1 and CDR2: SGHDT and YYEEEE. The CDR3 sequence is 17 residues long. V dropped 3 bases and J dropped 0; count of bases not matched to a gene: 11. The CDR3: CASSSGQPQIYQETQYF. The CDR3 nucleotides read TGTGCCAGCAGCTCGGGACAGCCACAAATCTACCAAGAGACCCAGTACTTC.

This sequence joins TRBV9 and TRBJ1-6; 8 nucleotides align to TRBD1. The CDR3 spans 15 residues. Trimming at V came to 3 bases and at J to 10 bases, leaving 9 bases not matched to a gene. CDR1 is SGDLS and CDR2 is YYNGEE in the germline V gene. Written as DNA, the CDR3 is TGTGCCAGCAGCGAGACCGGGACAGGTGAATCACCCCTCCACTTT. This encodes CASSETGTGESPLHF. Filled out from reference TRBV9 and TRBJ1-6, the complete variable domain reads DSGVTQTPKHLITATGQRVTLRCSPRSGDLSVYWYQQSLDQGLQFLIQYYNGEERAKGNILERFSAQQFPDLHSELNLSSLELGDSALYFCASSETGTGESPLHFGNGTRLTVT.